The T cell receptor (beta chain) under discussion was sequenced for a study of PD-L1 blockade in urothelial cancer. Study-wide context: Most of the roughly 30 patients were men whose urothelial cancer was bladder-origin. Points from the study as a whole: Lower than median blood TCR clonality before treatment predicted better survival.

Of note for this clone: Its specificity is unknown.

Germline V gene sequence: CDR1 LNHDA, CDR2 SQIVND (reference sequence). The CDR3 extends over 16 amino acids. V was shortened by 5 bases and J by 3 bases, with 16 bases between the two germline ends. TCRdb's copy holds only in-frame clones and misses some; the assay was immunoSEQ multiplex PCR. Of 40,000 to 60,000 clones detected, roughly 78% appear once; the ten largest clones hold more than 9%. Indicated time point: pretreatment peripheral blood. Patient sample counts ranged from 1 to 8, pretreatment and on-treatment. The input for sequencing was PBMCs, taken around atezolizumab (anti-PD-L1) treatment. The clonotype comes from a man in his 70s with urothelial cancer. This sequence joins TRBV19 and TRBJ2-2, with a possible D match to TRBD1 (6 bases). The chain's CDR3 is CASSPPYRADTGELFF. The CDR3 region has the DNA TGTGCCAGTAGTCCGCCGTACAGGGCGGACACCGGGGAGCTGTTTTTT.